This TCR beta chain was sequenced during a study of molecular identifiers for immune sequencing clone quantification. TCRdb processed the PCR reads anew with MiXCR; each CDR3 protein has one entry. The table shows about 640,000 distinct CDR3 sequences, with about 20% occurring only once. General study results and limits: Highly expanded clone sizes could be underestimated through barcode sharing by identical TCR molecules. Clones of above 20 RNA copies carried over 98% of effector molecules; in naive cells they carried under 1%.

Only a few counts were recorded for this clonotype. What it binds is unknown. This CDR3 comprises 15 residues. CDR1 and CDR2 from the germline V gene are MGHDK and SYGVNS. V trimming: 4 bases; J trimming: 3 bases; junction bases outside the gene matches: 5. The source is a human donor in good health. Some libraries in this study had Jurkat cell RNA spiked in. The chain carries TRBV25-1 and TRBJ2-7, with TRBD2 identical over 11 bases. The sequencing sample was made of naive CD8+ T cells from blood, with Jurkat cell RNA spiked in. Subset: FACS-sorted CD8+CD4-CCR7+CD45RA+ naive T cells. CDR3 sequence: CASSAQLAGVYEQYF. The DNA of the CDR3 is TGTGCCAGCAGTGCTCAACTAGCGGGGGTCTACGAGCAGTACTTC.